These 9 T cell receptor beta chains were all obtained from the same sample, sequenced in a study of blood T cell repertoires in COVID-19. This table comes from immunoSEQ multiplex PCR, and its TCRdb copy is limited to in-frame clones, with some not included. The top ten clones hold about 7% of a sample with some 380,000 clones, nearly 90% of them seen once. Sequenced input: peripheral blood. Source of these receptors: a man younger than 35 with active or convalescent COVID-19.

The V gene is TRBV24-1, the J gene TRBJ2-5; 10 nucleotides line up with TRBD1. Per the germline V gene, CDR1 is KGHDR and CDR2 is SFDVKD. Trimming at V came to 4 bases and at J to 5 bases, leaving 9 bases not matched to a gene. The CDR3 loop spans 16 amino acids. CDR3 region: CATSDRGQGIAETQYF. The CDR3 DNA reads TGTGCCACCAGTGACCGGGGACAGGGGATTGCCGAGACCCAGTACTTC.

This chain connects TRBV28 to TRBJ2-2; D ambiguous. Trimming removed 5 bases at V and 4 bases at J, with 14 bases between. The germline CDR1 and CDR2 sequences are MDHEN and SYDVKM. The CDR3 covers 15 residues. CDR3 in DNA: TGTGCCAGCAGTGCGGCTGGTCTGGGCACCGGGGAGCTGTTTTTT. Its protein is CASSAAGLGTGELFF.

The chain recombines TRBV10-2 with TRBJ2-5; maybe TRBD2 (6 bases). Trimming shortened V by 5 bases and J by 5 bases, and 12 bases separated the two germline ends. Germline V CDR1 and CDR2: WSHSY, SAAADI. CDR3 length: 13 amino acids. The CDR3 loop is CASSRDSEETQYF. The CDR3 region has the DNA TGCGCCAGCAGTCGGGACTCCGAGGAGACCCAGTACTTC.

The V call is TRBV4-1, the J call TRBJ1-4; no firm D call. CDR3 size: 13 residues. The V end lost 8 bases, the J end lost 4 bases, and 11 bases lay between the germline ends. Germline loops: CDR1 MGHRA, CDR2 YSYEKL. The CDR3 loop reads CASADLVNEKLFF. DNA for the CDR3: TGCGCCAGCGCGGACTTGGTTAATGAAAAACTGTTTTTT.

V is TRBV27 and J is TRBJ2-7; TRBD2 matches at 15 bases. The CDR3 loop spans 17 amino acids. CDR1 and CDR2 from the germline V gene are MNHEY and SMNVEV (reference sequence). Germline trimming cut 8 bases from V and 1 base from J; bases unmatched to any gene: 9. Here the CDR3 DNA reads TGTGCCAGCCGAGGACTAGCGGGGGGGTTCCCTTCCTACGAGCAGTACTTC. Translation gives CASRGLAGGFPSYEQYF.

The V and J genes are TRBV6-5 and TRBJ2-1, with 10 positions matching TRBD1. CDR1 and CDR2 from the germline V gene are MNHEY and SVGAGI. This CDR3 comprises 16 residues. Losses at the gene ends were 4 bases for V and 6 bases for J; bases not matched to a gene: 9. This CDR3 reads CASSSVGTGVRNEQFF. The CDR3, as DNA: TGTGCCAGCAGTTCTGTCGGGACAGGGGTTCGCAATGAGCAGTTCTTC.

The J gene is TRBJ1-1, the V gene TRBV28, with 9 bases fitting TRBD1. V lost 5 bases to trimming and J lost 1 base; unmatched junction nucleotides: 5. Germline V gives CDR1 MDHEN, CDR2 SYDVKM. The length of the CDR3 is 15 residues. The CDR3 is CASSKQGAPNTEAFF. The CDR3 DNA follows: TGTGCCAGCAGTAAACAGGGGGCGCCGAACACTGAAGCTTTCTTT.

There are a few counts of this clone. In DNA, the CDR3 is TGCAGCGTTGAGTATAGGGGTGCTAAAATTGAAGCTTTCTTT. It encodes CSVEYRGAKIEAFF. This chain links TRBV29-1 with TRBJ1-1; possibly TRBD1 for D (5 bases). Trimming shortened V by 3 bases and J by 7 bases, and 18 bases separated the two germline ends. Looked up from germline, CDR1 is SQVTM and CDR2 is ANQGSEA. The CDR3 has 14 amino acids.

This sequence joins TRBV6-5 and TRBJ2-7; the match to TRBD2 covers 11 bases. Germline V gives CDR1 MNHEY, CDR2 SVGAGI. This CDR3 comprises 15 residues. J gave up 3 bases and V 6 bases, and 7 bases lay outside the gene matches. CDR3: CASRSRLAGNYEQYF. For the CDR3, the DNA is TGTGCCAGCAGGTCGCGACTAGCGGGAAACTACGAGCAGTACTTC.